The 7 T cell receptor beta chains presented below share a single source sample, sequenced in a study of regulatory T cells in long-lasting Graves disease. Both iRepertoire HTBI primers and Arm-PCR of CDR3 regions were used to build the TCR beta libraries. TCRdb re-called the multiplex PCR reads with MiXCR, one entry per CDR3 protein. Among more than 300,000 distinct CDR3 sequences listed, 15% to 19% were seen once. Time point in this sample: newly diagnosed GD, antithyroid drugs for less than 3 months. Construction of the TCR library relied on RNA isolated from PBMCs. Sample: peripheral blood mononuclear cells (PBMCs), taken at new diagnosis, from a patient treated with antithyroid drugs. These receptors originate from a female donor with Graves disease.

This clonotype was observed at least ten times. The chain is built from TRBV27 and TRBJ2-3; D could derive from TRBD1 or TRBD2 (5 bases each). The germline gives CDR1 MNHEY, CDR2 SMNVEV (reference sequence). V was shortened by 4 bases and J by 2 bases, with 28 bases between the two germline ends. The CDR3 has 20 amino acids. CDR3 sequence (DNA): TGTGCCAGCAGTTCCAGGGACGGAGGACTCCACCAGCACCTCACAGATACGCAGTATTTT. Its protein product is CASSSRDGGLHQHLTDTQYF.

At least ten counts were recorded for this clonotype. The chain couples TRBV9 to TRBJ1-2; D perhaps matches TRBD1 (6 bases). Germline V lookup: CDR1 SGDLS, CDR2 YYNGEE. The V and J ends lost 3 bases and 3 bases respectively, with 21 bases between them. This CDR3 region has 17 residues. Here the CDR3 DNA reads TGTGCCAGCAGCGGATACCGGGACAACCCTACCGACTATGGCTACACCTTC. Its translation: CASSGYRDNPTDYGYTF. The full variable domain, in which reference TRBV9 and TRBJ1-2 provide the parts outside the CDR3, is DSGVTQTPKHLITATGQRVTLRCSPRSGDLSVYWYQQSLDQGLQFLIQYYNGEERAKGNILERFSAQQFPDLHSELNLSSLELGDSALYFCASSGYRDNPTDYGYTFGSGTRLTVV.

This clonotype was counted many times. V is TRBV12-3 or TRBV12-4 and J is TRBJ2-3, with 7 bases that match TRBD2. The CDR3 covers 15 residues. V lost 5 bases to trimming and J lost 7 bases; unmatched junction nucleotides: 12. Written as DNA, the CDR3 is TGTGCCAGCAGTATTAGAGGGGCGGGAGTTAATACGCAGTATTTT. It codes for CASSIRGAGVNTQYF.

V is TRBV29-1 and J is TRBJ2-3, with D possibly called TRBD1 or TRBD2 (5 bases each). This CDR3 region has 13 residues. Germline V CDR1 and CDR2: SQVTM, ANQGSEA. Trimming stripped 1 base from V and 0 bases from J, with 5 bases between. The CDR3 region is CSVEGGSTDTQYF. For the CDR3, the DNA is TGCAGCGTTGAAGGGGGGAGCACAGATACGCAGTATTTT.

This clonotype showed up many times. The gene calls are TRBV18 and TRBJ1-4; D is possibly TRBD1 (5 bases). V was cut by 2 bases and J by 5 bases, with 6 bases left in between. CDR3 length: 13 residues. Germline CDR1 and CDR2: KGHSH and LQKENI. The CDR3 region has the DNA TGTGCCAGCTCACCAGGGGACAATGAAAAACTGTTTTTT. Residues: CASSPGDNEKLFF.

The sample holds a few counts of this clonotype. The chain combines TRBV5-6 with TRBJ1-2; no clear D gene. CDR1 SGHDT and CDR2 YYEEEE come from the germline V gene. The CDR3 length is 15 residues. The ends were cut back, 0 bases at V and 8 bases at J, with 17 bases in the middle. CDR3 sequence (DNA): TGTGCCAGCAGCTTGGGATCCCGTGTTCCCAAGGGCTACACCTTC. Protein sequence: CASSLGSRVPKGYTF.

This clonotype was observed many times. This sequence joins TRBV7-2 and TRBJ2-5, with TRBD2 matching 11 bases. Germline values: CDR1 SGHTA, CDR2 FQGNSA. The CDR3 length is 16 residues. V was clipped by 6 bases and J by 3 bases; unmatched bases: 9. CDR3 region: CASSYSGLAVKETQYF. DNA for the CDR3: TGTGCCAGCAGTTACTCGGGACTAGCGGTTAAAGAGACCCAGTACTTC.